Shown below are 31 T cell receptor beta chains from a single sample sequenced in a study of blood T cell repertoires in COVID-19. Profiling relied on immunoSEQ multiplex PCR, and the TCRdb table lists in-frame clones only, not all of them. The sample has 150,000 or so clones; approximately 82% are singletons. The sample taken for sequencing was peripheral blood. Receptor source: a human donor with acute or convalescent COVID-19. The donor label of this sample is uncertain.

The chain joins TRBV5-4 to TRBJ2-7; 7 bases are a match to TRBD1. Germline assignment: CDR1 SGHNT and CDR2 YYREEE (reference sequence). The V and J ends lost 4 bases and 1 base, in that order; junction bases with no gene match: 5. The CDR3 consists of 14 residues. CDR3 coding DNA: TGTGCCAGCAGCCCGGGACAGACTTCCTACGAGCAGTACTTC. Protein sequence: CASSPGQTSYEQYF.

The chain uses TRBV7-9 and TRBJ1-6; 9 bases are a match to TRBD1. This CDR3 comprises 14 residues. Germline loops: CDR1 SEHNR, CDR2 FQNEAQ (reference sequence). Losses at the gene ends were 6 bases for V and 7 bases for J; bases not matched to a gene: 4. The DNA of the CDR3 is TGTGCCAGCAGATCGGACAGGGGAAATTCACCCCTCCACTTT. Its protein is CASRSDRGNSPLHF.

The gene calls are TRBV15 and TRBJ1-2, with D perhaps TRBD1 (5 bases). The V gene's germline CDR1 is LNHNV and CDR2 YYDKDF (reference sequence). This CDR3 region has 14 residues. The V end lost 1 base, the J end lost 8 bases, and 14 bases lay between the germline ends. The CDR3 is CATSRVKDTYGYTF. In DNA, the CDR3 is TGTGCCACCAGCAGAGTCAAGGACACGTACGGCTACACCTTC.

The chain carries TRBV9 and TRBJ1-5; 9 bases line up with TRBD1. This CDR3 spans 14 amino acids. Germline CDR1 reads SGDLS; CDR2 reads YYNGEE. Germline trimming cut 3 bases from V and 7 bases from J; bases unmatched to any gene: 5. This CDR3 is CASSAGTGWQPQHF. The CDR3 coding sequence is TGTGCCAGCAGCGCTGGGACAGGGTGGCAGCCCCAGCATTTT.

The chain couples TRBV30 to TRBJ2-7, with 7 bases aligning to TRBD2. The V gene's germline CDR1 is GTSNPN and CDR2 SVGIG (reference sequence). The CDR3 has 14 amino acids. After removal of 4 bases from V and 2 bases from J, the junction contained 8 bases not matched to a gene. The CDR3 DNA reads as TGTGCCTGGACACCGGACCGGGGGGCCTACGAGCAGTACTTC. Translation gives CAWTPDRGAYEQYF.

The V gene is TRBV10-3, the J gene TRBJ2-6; perhaps TRBD1 as D (6 bases). This CDR3 spans 16 amino acids. Germline-derived CDR1 and CDR2 are ENHRY and SYGVKD. V was shortened by 4 bases and J by 4 bases, with 14 bases between the two germline ends. The CDR3 DNA sequence: TGTGCCATCAGTGTCGCCGGAGGACAGGGGGCCAACGTCCTGACTTTC. Translated: CAISVAGGQGANVLTF.

The chain combines TRBV19 with TRBJ1-2; 8 nucleotides align to TRBD1. CDR1 LNHDA and CDR2 SQIVND come from the germline V gene (reference sequence). The CDR3 sequence is 16 residues long. The trim removed 5 bases at V and 3 bases at J, leaving 11 bases unmatched. The chain's CDR3 is CASSVARDRPYYGYTF. For the CDR3, the DNA is TGTGCCAGTAGTGTCGCCCGGGACAGGCCTTACTATGGCTACACCTTC.

This clone was counted only a few times. The chain employs TRBV4-1 and TRBJ1-2; D may be TRBD1 (5 bases). Germline V gives CDR1 MGHRA, CDR2 YSYEKL. Trimming removed 0 bases at V and 3 bases at J, with 11 bases between. CDR3 length equals 15 residues. The CDR3 loop is CASSQDAGIYYGYTF. Written as DNA, the CDR3 is TGCGCCAGCAGCCAAGATGCAGGGATCTACTATGGCTACACCTTC.

The V and J genes are TRBV6-5 and TRBJ2-5; 7 bases are a match to TRBD1. Germline assignment: CDR1 MNHEY and CDR2 SVGAGI. The CDR3 consists of 12 residues. The J segment lost 0 bases and the V segment lost 10 bases, leaving 2 bases of the junction unmatched. CDR3 DNA: TGTGCCATAGGGACAGACCAAGAGACCCAGTACTTC. Its protein is CAIGTDQETQYF.

The V call is TRBV2, the J call TRBJ2-7; D may be TRBD2 (6 bases). The CDR3 is made up of 12 amino acids. V was shortened by 7 bases and J by 1 base, with 8 bases between the two germline ends. Germline V CDR1 and CDR2: SNHLY, FYNNEI. CDR3 coding DNA: TGTGCCAGCACCGGGGGTTCCTACGAGCAGTACTTC. Residues: CASTGGSYEQYF.

The chain links TRBV3-1 (or the pseudogene TRBV3-2) to TRBJ1-2; 11 bases are shared with TRBD1. This CDR3 is 15 amino acids long. Germline V gene data show CDR1 as LGHDT and CDR2 as YNNKEL (reference sequence). Trimming removed 3 bases from V and 7 bases from J; junction bases left unmatched: 7. The CDR3 bases are TGTGCCAGCAGCCACCTGACCGGGACAGGGGGTGGCTACACCTTC. Its translation: CASSHLTGTGGGYTF.

V gene TRBV11-2 combines with J gene TRBJ1-1, with D perhaps TRBD1 (6 bases). The CDR3 totals 13 residues. Germline V gives CDR1 SGHAT, CDR2 FQNNGV. Trimming removed 5 bases from V and 1 base from J, with 8 bases in between. The CDR3 nucleotides are TGTGCCAGCAGCGAACAGGGGAACACTGAAGCTTTCTTT. Translation: CASSEQGNTEAFF.

This chain connects TRBV6-5 to TRBJ2-2; 12 bases fit TRBD2. The CDR3 is made up of 15 amino acids. Trimming at V came to 6 bases and at J to 5 bases, leaving 4 bases not matched to a gene. Germline V gives CDR1 MNHEY, CDR2 SVGAGI. CDR3 residues: CASSLAGGPTGELFF. In DNA form, the CDR3 reads TGTGCCAGCAGCCTAGCGGGGGGGCCGACCGGGGAGCTGTTTTTT.

The chain recombines TRBV29-1 with TRBJ2-6, with TRBD1 as a possible D gene (5 bases). The CDR3 is 17 amino acids. Germline V gene data show CDR1 as SQVTM and CDR2 as ANQGSEA. The V and J ends lost 4 bases and 1 base respectively, with 17 bases between them. Here the CDR3 DNA reads TGCAGCGTTGTGGAACGGCCCAGGGCTTCTGGGGCCAACGTCCTGACTTTC. It specifies CSVVERPRASGANVLTF. The whole variable domain, filled in from reference TRBV29-1 and TRBJ2-6, reads SAVISQKPSRDICQRGTSLTIQCQVDSQVTMMFWYRQQPGQSLTLIATANQGSEATYESGFVIDKFPISRPNLTFSTLTVSNMSPEDSSIYLCSVVERPRASGANVLTFGAGSRLTVL.

The table lists this clone with a few counts. J is TRBJ2-7 and V is TRBV7-2, with 10 bases matching TRBD2. The CDR3 runs to 14 residues. The trim removed 4 bases at V and 2 bases at J, leaving 2 bases unmatched. Germline assignment: CDR1 SGHTA and CDR2 FQGNSA. The CDR3 spells CASSSSGGAYEQYF. CDR3 bases: TGTGCCAGCAGCTCCAGCGGGGGGGCCTACGAGCAGTACTTC. The full variable domain, with the rest looked up from reference TRBV7-2 and TRBJ2-7, is GAGVSQSPSNKVTEKGKDVELRCDPISGHTALYWYRQSLGQGLEFLIYFQGNSAPDKSGLPSDRFSAERTGGSVSTLTIQRTQQEDSAVYLCASSSSGGAYEQYFGPGTRLTVT.

The chain is built from TRBV7-9 and TRBJ2-5; TRBD1 agrees at 8 bases. CDR1 SEHNR and CDR2 FQNEAQ come from the germline V gene (reference sequence). Trimming cost V 1 base and J 3 bases; bases outside gene matches: 4. The CDR3 covers 15 residues. The CDR3 spells CASSLVPQGEETQYF. The CDR3 nucleotides read TGTGCCAGCAGCTTAGTCCCACAGGGGGAAGAGACCCAGTACTTC.

This clone was counted between two and nine times. The chain uses TRBV4-1 and TRBJ2-7, with a possible D match to TRBD1 (5 bases). V lost 4 bases and J 2 bases, leaving 15 bases between the germline ends. Germline V lookup: CDR1 MGHRA, CDR2 YSYEKL. The CDR3 loop spans 15 amino acids. The CDR3 DNA reads as TGCGCCAGCAGCCCCCAACGACAGCCTGCCTACGAGCAGTACTTC. Protein: CASSPQRQPAYEQYF.

The CDR3 spells CASSPSEQGGNTEAFF. As DNA, the CDR3 is TGTGCCAGCTCACCCAGTGAACAGGGTGGGAACACTGAAGCTTTCTTT. V and J are TRBV18 and TRBJ1-1; D might be TRBD1 (6 bases). Germline CDR1 is KGHSH and CDR2 is LQKENI. The CDR3 has 16 amino acids. The V end lost 3 bases, the J end lost 1 base, and 15 bases lay between the germline ends.

The J gene is TRBJ2-3, the V gene TRBV12-3 or TRBV12-4; D is ambiguous. The CDR3 totals 11 residues. Between the trimmed V and J ends, which lost 8 bases and 4 bases, there was a span of 7 bases. CDR3 sequence: CASVLSDTQYF. The CDR3 nucleotides read TGTGCCAGCGTACTTTCAGATACGCAGTATTTT.

The J gene is TRBJ2-1, the V gene TRBV29-1; possible D gene TRBD1, 5 bases. CDR1 is SQVTM, CDR2 ANQGSEA, per germline. The ends were cut back, 0 bases at V and 9 bases at J, with 12 bases in the middle. This CDR3 spans 13 amino acids. CDR3 residues: CSVEDRAQGEQFF. CDR3 nucleotides: TGCAGCGTTGAAGACAGGGCGCAAGGTGAGCAGTTCTTC.

The genes are TRBV6-5 and TRBJ1-5; TRBD1 is a possible D gene (5 bases). CDR3 length: 15 amino acids. Trimming left V 7 bases short and J 0 bases short, with 13 bases between. From germline, CDR1 is MNHEY and CDR2 SVGAGI. CDR3: CASTGGKSSNQPQHF. DNA of the CDR3: TGTGCCAGCACCGGGGGGAAATCTAGCAATCAGCCCCAGCATTTT.

This chain connects TRBV7-3 to TRBJ2-6, with 7 nucleotides matching TRBD1. The germline V gene has CDR1 SGHTA and CDR2 FQGTGA. With 6 bases clipped from V and 0 bases from J, the junction kept 8 bases outside the gene matches. This CDR3 is built from 17 residues. CDR3 in amino acids: CASSPDRVGSGANVLTF. In DNA, the CDR3 is TGTGCCAGCAGTCCCGACAGGGTGGGCTCTGGGGCCAACGTCCTGACTTTC.

The V call is TRBV6-2 or TRBV6-3, the J call TRBJ2-7, with 8 positions matching TRBD2. This CDR3 is 18 amino acids long. CDR1 is MNHEY and CDR2 is SVGEGT in the germline V gene. J gave up 1 base and V 0 bases, and 11 bases lay outside the gene matches. CDR3: CASSYSIGTSGESYEQYF. The CDR3 coding sequence is TGTGCCAGCAGTTACTCGATTGGCACTAGCGGCGAATCCTACGAGCAGTACTTC.

V gene TRBV29-1 combines with J gene TRBJ1-4; D gene unclear. The V end was cut by 1 base, the J end by 5 bases, with 14 bases between. Germline V gene lookup returns CDR1 SQVTM and CDR2 ANQGSEA. The CDR3 covers 15 residues. The CDR3 coding sequence is TGCAGCGTTGAAGCTTGGGCAGGCCCCAATGAAAAACTGTTTTTT. This encodes CSVEAWAGPNEKLFF.

V usage is TRBV27 and J usage is TRBJ1-1; TRBD1 agrees at 7 bases. J gave up 3 bases and V 8 bases, and 9 bases lay outside the gene matches. Germline-derived CDR1 and CDR2 are MNHEY and SMNVEV (reference sequence). The CDR3 has 14 amino acids. CDR3 protein: CASCRGGEYTEAFF. CDR3 nucleotides: TGTGCCAGCTGCCGAGGGGGCGAGTACACTGAAGCTTTCTTT.

The chain joins TRBV27 to TRBJ1-5; D call uncertain. The CDR3 has 15 residues. Germline CDR1 is MNHEY and CDR2 is SMNVEV (reference sequence). Between the trimmed V and J ends, which lost 6 bases and 7 bases, there was a span of 19 bases. In DNA, the CDR3 is TGTGCCAGCAGGCGCCAAGGGTTAGCGGGACAGCCCCAGCATTTT. Translating it yields CASRRQGLAGQPQHF.

The gene calls are TRBV5-1 and TRBJ1-6; 11 nucleotides align to TRBD1. In germline, CDR1 is SGHRS, CDR2 YFSETQ. The CDR3 has 15 residues. Losses at the gene ends were 4 bases for V and 7 bases for J; bases not matched to a gene: 4. Here the CDR3 reads CASSPGQGGNSPLHF. The DNA of the CDR3 is TGCGCCAGCAGCCCGGGACAGGGGGGAAATTCACCCCTCCACTTT.

The chain uses TRBV7-2 and TRBJ1-2; 8 nucleotides line up with TRBD1. V shed 8 bases and J 2 bases; nucleotides not matched to a gene: 4. This CDR3 is built from 13 residues. CDR1 SGHTA and CDR2 FQGNSA come from the germline V gene. DNA of the CDR3: TGTGCCAGCGCGGGACAGGCAAACTATGGCTACACCTTC. Translated: CASAGQANYGYTF. The full variable domain, completed using reference TRBV7-2 and TRBJ1-2, is GAGVSQSPSNKVTEKGKDVELRCDPISGHTALYWYRQSLGQGLEFLIYFQGNSAPDKSGLPSDRFSAERTGGSVSTLTIQRTQQEDSAVYLCASAGQANYGYTFGSGTRLTVV.

This clone was observed once. The rearrangement uses TRBV11-2 and TRBJ1-2; D perhaps matches TRBD1 (5 bases). CDR1 and CDR2 (germline): SGHAT, FQNNGV. The CDR3 is 13 residues long. V was clipped by 5 bases and J by 6 bases, with 13 bases between them. The CDR3 DNA follows: TGTGCCAGCAGCCGTGTTGGGGGGGATGGCTACACCTTC. Protein product: CASSRVGGDGYTF.

The V call is TRBV14, the J call TRBJ1-6; D remains ambiguous. CDR3 size: 16 residues. Germline values: CDR1 SGHDN, CDR2 FVKESK. V lost 3 bases and J 8 bases, leaving 17 bases between the germline ends. CDR3 sequence reads: CASSHGKRGEYSPLHF. Here the CDR3 DNA reads TGTGCCAGCAGCCACGGAAAACGAGGAGAGTATTCACCCCTCCACTTT.

This clone was recorded only once. The gene calls are TRBV7-2 and TRBJ1-2; no firm D call. V gave up 1 base and J gave up 6 bases, with 9 bases separating them. The germline V gene encodes CDR1 SGHTA and CDR2 FQGNSA. This CDR3 region has 13 residues. CDR3 residues: CASSLVPRHGYTF. CDR3 nucleotides: TGTGCCAGCAGCTTAGTACCGCGTCATGGCTACACCTTC.